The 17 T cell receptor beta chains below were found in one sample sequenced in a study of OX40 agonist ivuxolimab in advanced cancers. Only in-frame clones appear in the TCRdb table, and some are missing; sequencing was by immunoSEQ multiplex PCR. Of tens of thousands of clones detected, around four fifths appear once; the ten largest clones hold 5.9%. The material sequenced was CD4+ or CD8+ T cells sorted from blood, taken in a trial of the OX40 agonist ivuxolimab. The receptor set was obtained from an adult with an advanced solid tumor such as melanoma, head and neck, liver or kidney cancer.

In nucleotides, the CDR3 is TGTGCCAGCAGCAAGACAGGGAACTACAATGAGCAGTTCTTC. This gives the protein CASSKTGNYNEQFF. The rearrangement joins TRBV7-9 to TRBJ2-1; 7 nucleotides align to TRBD1. Losses at the gene ends were 5 bases for V and 3 bases for J; bases not matched to a gene: 4. Germline-derived CDR1 and CDR2 are SEHNR and FQNEAQ (reference sequence). The CDR3 runs 14 residues.

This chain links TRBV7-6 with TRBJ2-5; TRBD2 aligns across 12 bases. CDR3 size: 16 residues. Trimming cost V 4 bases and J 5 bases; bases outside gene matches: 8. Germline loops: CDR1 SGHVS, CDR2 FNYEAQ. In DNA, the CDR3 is TGTGCCAGCAGCTCTCTACTAGCGGGAGGAGGGGAGACCCAGTACTTC. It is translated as CASSSLLAGGGETQYF.

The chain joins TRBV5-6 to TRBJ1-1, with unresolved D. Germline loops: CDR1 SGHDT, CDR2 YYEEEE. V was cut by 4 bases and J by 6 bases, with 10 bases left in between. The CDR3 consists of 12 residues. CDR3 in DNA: TGTGCCAGCAGCCTGGGTGGACCTGAAGCTTTCTTT. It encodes CASSLGGPEAFF.

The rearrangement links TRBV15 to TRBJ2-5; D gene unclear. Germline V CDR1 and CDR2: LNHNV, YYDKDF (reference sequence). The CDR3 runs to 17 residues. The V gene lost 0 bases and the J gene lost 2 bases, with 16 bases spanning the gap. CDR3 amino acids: CATSRDRGRLTQETQYF. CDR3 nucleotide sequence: TGTGCCACCAGCAGAGATCGCGGCAGGCTCACTCAAGAGACCCAGTACTTC. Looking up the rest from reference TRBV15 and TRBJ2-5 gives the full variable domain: DAMVIQNPRYQVTQFGKPVTLSCSQTLNHNVMYWYQQKSSQAPKLLFHYYDKDFNNEADTPDNFQSRRPNTSFCFLDIRSPGLGDTAMYLCATSRDRGRLTQETQYFGPGTRLLVL.

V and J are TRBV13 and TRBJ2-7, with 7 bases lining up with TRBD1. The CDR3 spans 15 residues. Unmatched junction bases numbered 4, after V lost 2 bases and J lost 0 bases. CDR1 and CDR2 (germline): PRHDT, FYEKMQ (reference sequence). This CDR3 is CASSLIQGSSYEQYV. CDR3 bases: TGTGCCAGCAGCTTAATACAGGGGAGCTCCTACGAGCAGTACGTC.

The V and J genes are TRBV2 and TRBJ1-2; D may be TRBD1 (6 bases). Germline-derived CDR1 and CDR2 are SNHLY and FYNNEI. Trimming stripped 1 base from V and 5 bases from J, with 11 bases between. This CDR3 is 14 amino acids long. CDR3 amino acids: CASSEEVRGYGYTF. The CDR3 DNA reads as TGTGCCAGCAGTGAAGAGGTCAGGGGATATGGCTACACCTTC.

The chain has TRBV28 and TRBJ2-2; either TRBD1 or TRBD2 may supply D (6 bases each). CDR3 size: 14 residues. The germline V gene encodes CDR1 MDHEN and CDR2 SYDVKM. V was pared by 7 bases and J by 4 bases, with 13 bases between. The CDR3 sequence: CASTSEGGTGELFF. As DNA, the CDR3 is TGTGCCAGCACCTCTGAGGGGGGCACCGGGGAGCTGTTTTTT. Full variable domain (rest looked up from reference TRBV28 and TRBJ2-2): DVKVTQSSRYLVKRTGEKVFLECVQDMDHENMFWYRQDPGLGLRLIYFSYDVKMKEKGDIPEGYSVSREKKERFSLILESASTNQTSMYLCASTSEGGTGELFFGEGSRLTVL.

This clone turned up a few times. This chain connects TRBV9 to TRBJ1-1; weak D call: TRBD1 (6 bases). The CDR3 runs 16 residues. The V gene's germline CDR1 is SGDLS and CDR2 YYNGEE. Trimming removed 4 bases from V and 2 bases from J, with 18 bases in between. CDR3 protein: CASSTVPRGYNTEAFF. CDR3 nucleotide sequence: TGTGCCAGCAGCACAGTACCGAGGGGGTACAACACTGAAGCTTTCTTT.

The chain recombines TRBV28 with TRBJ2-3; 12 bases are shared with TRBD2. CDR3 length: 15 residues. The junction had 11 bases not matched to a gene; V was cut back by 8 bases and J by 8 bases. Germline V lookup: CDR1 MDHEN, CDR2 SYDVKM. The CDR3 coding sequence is TGTGCCAGCCGGGGTGCTAGCGGGGGGGCCGCTACGCAGTATTTT. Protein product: CASRGASGGAATQYF. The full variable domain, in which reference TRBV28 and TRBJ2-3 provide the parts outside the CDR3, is DVKVTQSSRYLVKRTGEKVFLECVQDMDHENMFWYRQDPGLGLRLIYFSYDVKMKEKGDIPEGYSVSREKKERFSLILESASTNQTSMYLCASRGASGGAATQYFGPGTRLTVL.

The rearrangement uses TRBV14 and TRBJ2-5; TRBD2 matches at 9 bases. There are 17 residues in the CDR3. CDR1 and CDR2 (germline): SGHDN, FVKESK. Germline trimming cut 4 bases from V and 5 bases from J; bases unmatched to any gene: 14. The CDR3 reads CASSPDGTSIAYETQYF. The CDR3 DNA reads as TGTGCCAGCAGCCCTGATGGGACTAGCATTGCGTACGAGACCCAGTACTTC.

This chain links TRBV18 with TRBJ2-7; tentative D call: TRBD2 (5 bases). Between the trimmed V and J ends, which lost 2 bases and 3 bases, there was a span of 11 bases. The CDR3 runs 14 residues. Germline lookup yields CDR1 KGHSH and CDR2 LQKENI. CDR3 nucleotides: TGTGCCAGCTCACCAGCAGTGGCGGGCTACGAGCAGTACTTC. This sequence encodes CASSPAVAGYEQYF.

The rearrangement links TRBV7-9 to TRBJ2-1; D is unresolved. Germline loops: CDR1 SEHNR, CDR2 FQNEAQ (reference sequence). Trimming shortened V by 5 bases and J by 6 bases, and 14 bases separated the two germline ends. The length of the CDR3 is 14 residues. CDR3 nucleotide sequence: TGTGCCAGCAGCCCGGTTCGGACGGGCAATGAGCAGTTCTTC. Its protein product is CASSPVRTGNEQFF.

CDR3: CASKLLPSSYEQYF. In nucleotides, the CDR3 is TGTGCCAGCAAGCTACTACCGAGCTCCTACGAGCAGTACTTC. The rearrangement joins TRBV28 to TRBJ2-7; D is ambiguous. The V gene lost 7 bases and the J gene lost 0 bases, with 13 bases spanning the gap. Per the germline V gene, CDR1 is MDHEN and CDR2 is SYDVKM. The CDR3 covers 14 residues.

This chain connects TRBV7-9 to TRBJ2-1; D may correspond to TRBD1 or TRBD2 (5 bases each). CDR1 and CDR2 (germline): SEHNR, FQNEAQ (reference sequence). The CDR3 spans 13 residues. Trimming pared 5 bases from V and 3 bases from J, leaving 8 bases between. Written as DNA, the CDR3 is TGTGCCAGCAGCGCGAGGGGCTACAATGAGCAGTTCTTC. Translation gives CASSARGYNEQFF. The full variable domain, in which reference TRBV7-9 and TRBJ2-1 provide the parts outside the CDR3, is DTGVSQNPRHKITKRGQNVTFRCDPISEHNRLYWYRQTLGQGPEFLTYFQNEAQLEKSRLLSDRFSAERPKGSFSTLEIQRTEQGDSAMYLCASSARGYNEQFFGPGTRLTVL.

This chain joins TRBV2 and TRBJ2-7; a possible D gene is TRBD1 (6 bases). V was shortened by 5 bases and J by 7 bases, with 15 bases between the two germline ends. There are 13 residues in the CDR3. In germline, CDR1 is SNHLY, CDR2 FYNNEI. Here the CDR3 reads CASSFDRSYEQYV. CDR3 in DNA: TGTGCCAGCAGTTTCGACAGGTCGTATGAGCAGTACGTC.

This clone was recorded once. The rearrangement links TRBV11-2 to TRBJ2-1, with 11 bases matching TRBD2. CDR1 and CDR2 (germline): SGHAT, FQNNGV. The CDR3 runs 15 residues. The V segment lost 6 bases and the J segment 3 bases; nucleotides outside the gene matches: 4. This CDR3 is CASSRSGGGYNEQFF. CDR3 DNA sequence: TGTGCCAGCAGTCGTAGCGGGGGGGGCTACAATGAGCAGTTCTTC. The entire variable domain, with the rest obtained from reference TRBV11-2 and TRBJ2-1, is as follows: EAGVAQSPRYKIIEKRQSVAFWCNPISGHATLYWYQQILGQGPKLLIQFQNNGVVDDSQLPKDRFSAERLKGVDSTLKIQPAKLEDSAVYLCASSRSGGGYNEQFFGPGTRLTVL.

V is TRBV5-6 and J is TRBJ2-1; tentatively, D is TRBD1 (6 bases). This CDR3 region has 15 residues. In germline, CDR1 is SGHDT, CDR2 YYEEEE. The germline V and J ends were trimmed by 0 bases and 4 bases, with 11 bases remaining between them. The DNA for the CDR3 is TGTGCCAGCAGCTTGGACAGCCAGGGGTACAATGAGCAGTTCTTC. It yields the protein CASSLDSQGYNEQFF.